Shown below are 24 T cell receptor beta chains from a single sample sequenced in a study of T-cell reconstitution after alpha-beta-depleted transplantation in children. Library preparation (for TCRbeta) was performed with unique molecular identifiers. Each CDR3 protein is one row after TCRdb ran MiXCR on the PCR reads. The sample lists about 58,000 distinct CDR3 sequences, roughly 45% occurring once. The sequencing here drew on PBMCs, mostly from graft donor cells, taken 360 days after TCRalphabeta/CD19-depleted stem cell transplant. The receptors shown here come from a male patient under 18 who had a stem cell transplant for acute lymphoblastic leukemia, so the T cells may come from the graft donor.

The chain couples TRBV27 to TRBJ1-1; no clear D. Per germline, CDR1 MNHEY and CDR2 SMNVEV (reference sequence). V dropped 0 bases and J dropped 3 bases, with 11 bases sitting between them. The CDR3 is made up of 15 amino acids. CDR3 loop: CASSLSRGWYTEAFF. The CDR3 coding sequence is TGTGCCAGCAGTTTATCGCGGGGTTGGTACACTGAAGCTTTCTTT.

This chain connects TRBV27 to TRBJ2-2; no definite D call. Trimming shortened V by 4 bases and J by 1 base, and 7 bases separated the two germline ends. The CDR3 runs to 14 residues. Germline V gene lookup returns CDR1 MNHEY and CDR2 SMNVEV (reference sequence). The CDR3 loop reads CASSSIRNTGELFF. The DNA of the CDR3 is TGTGCCAGCAGTTCAATCAGGAACACCGGGGAGCTGTTTTTT.

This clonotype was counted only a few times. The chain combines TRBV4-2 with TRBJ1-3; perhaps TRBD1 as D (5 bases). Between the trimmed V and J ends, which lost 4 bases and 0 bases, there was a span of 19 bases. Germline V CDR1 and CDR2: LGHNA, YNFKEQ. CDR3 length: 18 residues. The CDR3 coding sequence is TGTGCCAGCAGCCTAGTAGGTGAGGGGCTATCCTCTGGAAACACCATATATTTT. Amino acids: CASSLVGEGLSSGNTIYF.

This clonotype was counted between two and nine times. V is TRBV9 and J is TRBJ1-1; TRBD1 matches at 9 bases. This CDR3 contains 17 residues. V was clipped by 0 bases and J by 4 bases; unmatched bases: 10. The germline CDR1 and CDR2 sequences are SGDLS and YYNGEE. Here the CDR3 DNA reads TGTGCCAGCAGCGTAGAAAACAGGGGGCGCCGGGGCACTGAAGCTTTCTTT. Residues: CASSVENRGRRGTEAFF.

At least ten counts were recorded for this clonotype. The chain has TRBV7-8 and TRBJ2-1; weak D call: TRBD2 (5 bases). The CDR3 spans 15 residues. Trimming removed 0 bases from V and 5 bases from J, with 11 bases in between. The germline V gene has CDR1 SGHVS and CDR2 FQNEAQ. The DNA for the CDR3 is TGTGCCAGCAGCTTAGCAGTCGGACTCAACAATGAGCAGTTCTTC. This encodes CASSLAVGLNNEQFF. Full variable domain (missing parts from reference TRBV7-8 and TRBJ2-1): GAGVSQSPRYKVAKRGQDVALRCDPISGHVSLFWYQQALGQGPEFLTYFQNEAQLDKSGLPSDRFFAERPEGSVSTLKIQRTQQEDSAVYLCASSLAVGLNNEQFFGPGTRLTVL.

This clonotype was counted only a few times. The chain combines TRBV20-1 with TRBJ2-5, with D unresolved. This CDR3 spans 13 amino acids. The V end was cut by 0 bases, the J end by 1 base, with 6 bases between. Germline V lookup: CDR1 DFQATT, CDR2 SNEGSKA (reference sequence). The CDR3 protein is CSARDFSQETQYF. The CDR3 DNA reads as TGCAGTGCTAGAGATTTCAGCCAAGAGACCCAGTACTTC.

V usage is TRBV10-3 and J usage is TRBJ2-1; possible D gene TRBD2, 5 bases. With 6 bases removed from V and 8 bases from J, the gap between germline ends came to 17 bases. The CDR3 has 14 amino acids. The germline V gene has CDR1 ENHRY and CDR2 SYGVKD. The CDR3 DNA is TGTGCCATCAGAGGACTGCCCGGGAACGATGAGCAGTTCTTC. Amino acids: CAIRGLPGNDEQFF.

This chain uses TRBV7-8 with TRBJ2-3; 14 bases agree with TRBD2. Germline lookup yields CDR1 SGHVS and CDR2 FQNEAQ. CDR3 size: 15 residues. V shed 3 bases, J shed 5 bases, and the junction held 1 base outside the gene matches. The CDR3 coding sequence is TGTGCCAGCAGCTTGGGACTAGCGGGGGAAGATACGCAGTATTTT. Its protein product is CASSLGLAGEDTQYF.

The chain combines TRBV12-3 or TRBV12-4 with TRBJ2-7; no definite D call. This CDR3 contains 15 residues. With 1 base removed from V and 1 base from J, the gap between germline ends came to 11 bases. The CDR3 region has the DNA TGTGCCAGCAGTTTAGGTAGAATACTATCCTACGAGCAGTACTTC. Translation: CASSLGRILSYEQYF.

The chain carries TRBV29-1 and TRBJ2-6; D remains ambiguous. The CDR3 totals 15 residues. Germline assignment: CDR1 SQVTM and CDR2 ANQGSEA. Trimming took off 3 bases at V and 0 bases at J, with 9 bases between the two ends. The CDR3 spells CSVDGPVSGANVLTF. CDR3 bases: TGCAGCGTTGACGGGCCGGTCTCTGGGGCCAACGTCCTGACTTTC.

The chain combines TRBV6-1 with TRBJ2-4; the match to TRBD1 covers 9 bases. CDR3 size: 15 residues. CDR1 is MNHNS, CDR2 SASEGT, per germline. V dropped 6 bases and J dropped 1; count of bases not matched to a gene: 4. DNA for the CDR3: TGTGCCAGCAGACCCGACAGGGGGGCCAAAAACATTCAGTACTTC. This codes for CASRPDRGAKNIQYF.

CDR3 sequence reads: CASSLLAGSTSYNEQFF. DNA of the CDR3: TGTGCCAGCAGCCTCCTGGCGGGGAGCACGTCCTACAATGAGCAGTTCTTC. J is TRBJ2-1 and V is TRBV7-2; D is possibly TRBD2 (6 bases). V was pared by 5 bases and J by 1 base, with 18 bases between. From germline, CDR1 is SGHTA and CDR2 FQGNSA. This CDR3 contains 17 residues.

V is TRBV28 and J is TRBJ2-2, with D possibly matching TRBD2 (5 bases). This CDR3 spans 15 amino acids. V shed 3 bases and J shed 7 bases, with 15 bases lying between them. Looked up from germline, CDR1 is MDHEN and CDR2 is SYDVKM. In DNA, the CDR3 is TGTGCCAGCAGTTTCCTAACCCGAGGGCTCGGGGAGCTGTTTTTT. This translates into CASSFLTRGLGELFF.

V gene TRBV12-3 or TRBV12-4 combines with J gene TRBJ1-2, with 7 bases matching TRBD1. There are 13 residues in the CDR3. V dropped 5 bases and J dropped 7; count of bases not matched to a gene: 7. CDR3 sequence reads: CASSPGTESGYTF. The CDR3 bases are TGTGCCAGCAGTCCTGGGACAGAATCTGGCTACACCTTC.

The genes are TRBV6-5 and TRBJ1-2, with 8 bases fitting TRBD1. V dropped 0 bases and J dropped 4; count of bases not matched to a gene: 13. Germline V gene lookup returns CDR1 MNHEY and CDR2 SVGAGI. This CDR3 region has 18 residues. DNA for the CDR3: TGTGCCAGCAGTTACTCTAGGACAGGGAATCGGGTTAGCTATGGCTACACCTTC. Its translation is CASSYSRTGNRVSYGYTF.

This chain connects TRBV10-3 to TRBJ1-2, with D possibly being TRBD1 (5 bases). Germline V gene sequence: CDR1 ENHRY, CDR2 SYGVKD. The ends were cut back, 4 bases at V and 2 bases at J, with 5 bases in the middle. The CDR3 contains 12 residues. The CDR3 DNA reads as TGTGCCATCAGTGCAGGGAACTATGGCTACACCTTC. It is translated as CAISAGNYGYTF.

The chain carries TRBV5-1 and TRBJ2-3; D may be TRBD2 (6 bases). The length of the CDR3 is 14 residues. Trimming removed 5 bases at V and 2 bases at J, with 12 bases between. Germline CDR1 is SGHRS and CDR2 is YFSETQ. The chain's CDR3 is CASRPGTLTDTQYF. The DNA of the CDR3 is TGCGCCAGCAGACCCGGGACTCTCACAGATACGCAGTATTTT.

The CDR3: CASSYAMYRNTGELFF. Written as DNA, the CDR3 is TGTGCCAGCAGTTACGCGATGTATCGGAACACCGGGGAGCTGTTTTTT. The rearrangement uses TRBV6-5 and TRBJ2-2; D call uncertain. CDR1 and CDR2 (germline): MNHEY, SVGAGI. The CDR3 totals 16 residues. Trimming took 2 bases from V and 1 from J, leaving 11 bases between them.

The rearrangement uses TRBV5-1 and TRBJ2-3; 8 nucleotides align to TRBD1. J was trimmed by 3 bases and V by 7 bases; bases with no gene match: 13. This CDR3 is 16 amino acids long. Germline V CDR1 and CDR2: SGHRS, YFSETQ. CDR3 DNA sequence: TGCGCCAGCTTGTCCGGGACAGGCCTCTGGACAGATACGCAGTATTTT. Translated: CASLSGTGLWTDTQYF.

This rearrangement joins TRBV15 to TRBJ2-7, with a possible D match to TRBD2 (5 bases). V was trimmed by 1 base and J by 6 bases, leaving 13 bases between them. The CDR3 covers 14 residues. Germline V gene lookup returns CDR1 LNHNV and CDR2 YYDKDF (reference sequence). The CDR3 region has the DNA TGTGCCACCAGCAGAGTACGGGATCGGAGCGAGCAGTACTTC. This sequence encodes CATSRVRDRSEQYF.

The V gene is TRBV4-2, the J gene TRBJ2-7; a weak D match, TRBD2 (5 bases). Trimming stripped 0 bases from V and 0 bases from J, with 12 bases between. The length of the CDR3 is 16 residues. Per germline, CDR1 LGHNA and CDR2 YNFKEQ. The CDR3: CASSQERGPFSYEQYF. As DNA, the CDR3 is TGTGCCAGCAGCCAAGAACGAGGGCCCTTCTCCTACGAGCAGTACTTC.

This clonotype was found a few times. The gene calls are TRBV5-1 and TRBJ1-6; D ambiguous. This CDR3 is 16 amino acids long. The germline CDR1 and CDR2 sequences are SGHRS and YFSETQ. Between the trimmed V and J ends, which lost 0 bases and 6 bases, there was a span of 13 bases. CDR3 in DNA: TGCGCCAGCAGCTTGGTGGAGGGTGCGGCTAATTCACCCCTCCACTTT. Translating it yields CASSLVEGAANSPLHF.

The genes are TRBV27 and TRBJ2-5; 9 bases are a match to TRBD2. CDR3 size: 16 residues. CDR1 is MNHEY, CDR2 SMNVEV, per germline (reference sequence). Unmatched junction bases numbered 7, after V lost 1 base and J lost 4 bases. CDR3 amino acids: CASSLLAGGERETQYF. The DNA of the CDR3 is TGTGCCAGCAGTTTATTGGCGGGAGGGGAGAGAGAGACCCAGTACTTC.

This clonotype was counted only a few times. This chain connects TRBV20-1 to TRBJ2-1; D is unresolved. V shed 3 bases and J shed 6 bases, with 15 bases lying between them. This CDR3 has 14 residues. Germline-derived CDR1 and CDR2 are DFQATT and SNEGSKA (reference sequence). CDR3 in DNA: TGCAGTGCTAGCTACGGTTTTGGAAGCAATGAGCAGTTCTTC. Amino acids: CSASYGFGSNEQFF.